Sequencing of this TCR beta chain was carried out in a study of cytomegalovirus exposure and HLA in healthy donors. Study-level points and caveats: Specificity for CMV antigens was confirmed in vitro for a few of the CMV-associated chains.

On this clone: The antigen is undetermined.

V was trimmed by 5 bases and J by 2 bases, leaving 17 bases between them. From germline, CDR1 is MDHEN and CDR2 SYDVKM. This CDR3 is built from 16 residues. Separation from the roughly 690-subject first cohort characterized the roughly 120-subject validation cohort, to which the donors belonged. The protocol was immunoSEQ multiplex PCR, while the TCRdb copy is restricted to in-frame clones and leaves out a portion. The sample records tens of thousands of clones, around 82% being singletons. V usage is TRBV28 and J usage is TRBJ2-3; the D gene is possibly TRBD2 (5 bases). The sequencing sample was made of PBMCs. The origin of this receptor is a woman under 30 in good health and CMV-seropositive. DNA of the CDR3: TGTGCCAGCAGTAAACTAGTTCGGCGGAACACAGATACGCAGTATTTT. This sequence encodes CASSKLVRRNTDTQYF.